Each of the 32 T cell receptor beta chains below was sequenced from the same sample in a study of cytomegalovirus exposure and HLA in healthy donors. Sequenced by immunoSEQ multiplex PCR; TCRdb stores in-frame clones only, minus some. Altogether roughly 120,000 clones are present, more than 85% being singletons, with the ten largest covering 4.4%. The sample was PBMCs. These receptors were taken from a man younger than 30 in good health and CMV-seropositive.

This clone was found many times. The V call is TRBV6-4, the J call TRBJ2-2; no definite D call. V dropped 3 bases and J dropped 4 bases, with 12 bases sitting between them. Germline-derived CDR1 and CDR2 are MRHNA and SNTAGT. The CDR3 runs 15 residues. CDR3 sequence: CASSESIYATGELFF. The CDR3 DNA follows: TGTGCCAGCAGTGAGAGTATTTACGCCACCGGGGAGCTGTTTTTT.

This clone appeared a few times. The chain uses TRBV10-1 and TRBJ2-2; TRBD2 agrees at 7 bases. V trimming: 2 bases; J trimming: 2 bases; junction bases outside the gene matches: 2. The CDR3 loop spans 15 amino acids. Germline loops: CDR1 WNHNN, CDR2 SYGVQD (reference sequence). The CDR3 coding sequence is TGCGCCAGCAGTGAGGGACTAGGAAACACCGGGGAGCTGTTTTTT. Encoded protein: CASSEGLGNTGELFF.

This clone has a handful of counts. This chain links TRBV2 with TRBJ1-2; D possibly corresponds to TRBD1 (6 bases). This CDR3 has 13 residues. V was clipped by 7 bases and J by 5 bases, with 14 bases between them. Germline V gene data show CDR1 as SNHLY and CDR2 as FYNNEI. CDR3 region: CASTQGKWYGYTF. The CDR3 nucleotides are TGTGCCAGCACCCAGGGGAAGTGGTATGGCTACACCTTC.

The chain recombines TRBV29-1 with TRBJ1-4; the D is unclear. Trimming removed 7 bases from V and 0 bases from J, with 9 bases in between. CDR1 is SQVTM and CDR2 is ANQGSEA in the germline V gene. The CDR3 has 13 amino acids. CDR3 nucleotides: TGCAGCGCCGTGGGAGCAACTAATGAAAAACTGTTTTTT. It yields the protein CSAVGATNEKLFF.

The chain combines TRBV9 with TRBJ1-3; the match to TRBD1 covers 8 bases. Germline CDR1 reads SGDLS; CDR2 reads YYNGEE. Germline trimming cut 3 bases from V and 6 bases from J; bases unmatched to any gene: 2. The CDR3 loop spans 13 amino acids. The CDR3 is CASSGTGPNTIYF. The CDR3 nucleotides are TGTGCCAGCAGCGGGACAGGGCCAAACACCATATATTTT.

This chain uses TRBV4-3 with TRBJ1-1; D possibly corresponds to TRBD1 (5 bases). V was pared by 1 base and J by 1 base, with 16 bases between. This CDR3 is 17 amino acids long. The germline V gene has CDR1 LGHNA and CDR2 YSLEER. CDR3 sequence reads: CASSQVARDGPNTEAFF. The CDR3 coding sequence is TGCGCCAGCAGCCAAGTCGCCAGGGATGGTCCGAACACTGAAGCTTTCTTT.

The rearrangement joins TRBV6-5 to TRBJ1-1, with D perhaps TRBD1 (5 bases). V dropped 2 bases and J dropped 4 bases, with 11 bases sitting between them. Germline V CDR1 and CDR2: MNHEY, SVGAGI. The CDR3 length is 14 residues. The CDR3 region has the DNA TGTGCCAGCAGTTACATGATCGGGGGCACTGAAGCTTTCTTT. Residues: CASSYMIGGTEAFF.

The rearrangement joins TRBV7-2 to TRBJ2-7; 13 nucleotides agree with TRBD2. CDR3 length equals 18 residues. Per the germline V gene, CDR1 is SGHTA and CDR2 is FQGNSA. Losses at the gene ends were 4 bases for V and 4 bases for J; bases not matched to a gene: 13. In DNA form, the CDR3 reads TGTGCCAGCAGCTCCTTTGATCGACTAGCGGGGGGTAGATACGAGCAGTACTTC. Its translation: CASSSFDRLAGGRYEQYF.

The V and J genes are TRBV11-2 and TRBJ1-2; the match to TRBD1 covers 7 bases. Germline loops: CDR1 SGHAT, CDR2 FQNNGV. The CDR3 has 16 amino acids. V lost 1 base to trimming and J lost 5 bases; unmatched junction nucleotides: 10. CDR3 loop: CASSLVRDRGYYGYTF. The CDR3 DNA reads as TGTGCCAGCAGCTTAGTTCGGGACAGAGGATATTATGGCTACACCTTC.

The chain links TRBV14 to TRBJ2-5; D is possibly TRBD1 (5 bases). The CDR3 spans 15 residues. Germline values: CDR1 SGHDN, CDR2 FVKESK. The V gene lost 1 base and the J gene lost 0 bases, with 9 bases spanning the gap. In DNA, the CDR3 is TGTGCCAGCAGCCAAGTGACAGCGTACCAAGAGACCCAGTACTTC. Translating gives CASSQVTAYQETQYF. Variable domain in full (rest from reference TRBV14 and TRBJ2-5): EAGVTQFPSHSVIEKGQTVTLRCDPISGHDNLYWYRRVMGKEIKFLLHFVKESKQDESGMPNNRFLAERTGGTYSTLKVQPAELEDSGVYFCASSQVTAYQETQYFGPGTRLLVL.

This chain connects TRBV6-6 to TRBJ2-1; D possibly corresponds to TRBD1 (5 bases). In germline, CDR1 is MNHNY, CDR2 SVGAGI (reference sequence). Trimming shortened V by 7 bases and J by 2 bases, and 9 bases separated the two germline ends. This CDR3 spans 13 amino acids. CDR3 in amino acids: CASTLGAYNEQFF. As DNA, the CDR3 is TGTGCCAGCACTTTAGGGGCCTACAATGAGCAGTTCTTC.

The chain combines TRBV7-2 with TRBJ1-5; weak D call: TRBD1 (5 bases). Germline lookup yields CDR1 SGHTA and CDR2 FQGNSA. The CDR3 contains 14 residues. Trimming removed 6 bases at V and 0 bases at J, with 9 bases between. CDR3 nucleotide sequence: TGTGCCAGCAGTACGGGGGGTAGCAATCAGCCCCAGCATTTT. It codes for CASSTGGSNQPQHF. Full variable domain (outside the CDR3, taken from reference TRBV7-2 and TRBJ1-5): GAGVSQSPSNKVTEKGKDVELRCDPISGHTALYWYRQSLGQGLEFLIYFQGNSAPDKSGLPSDRFSAERTGGSVSTLTIQRTQQEDSAVYLCASSTGGSNQPQHFGDGTRLSIL.

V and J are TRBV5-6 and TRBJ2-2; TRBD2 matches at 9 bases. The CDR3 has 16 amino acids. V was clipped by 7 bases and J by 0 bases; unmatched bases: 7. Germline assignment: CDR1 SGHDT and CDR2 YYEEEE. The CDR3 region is CASSAGGGANTGELFF. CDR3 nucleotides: TGTGCCAGCTCCGCAGGCGGGGGGGCGAACACCGGGGAGCTGTTTTTT.

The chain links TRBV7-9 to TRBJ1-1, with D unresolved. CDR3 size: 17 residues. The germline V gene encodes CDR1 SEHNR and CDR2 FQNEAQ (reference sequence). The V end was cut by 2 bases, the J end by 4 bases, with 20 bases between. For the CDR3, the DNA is TGTGCCAGCAGCTTAAAGGATCGGTACGGGTTGGGCACTGAAGCTTTCTTT. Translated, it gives CASSLKDRYGLGTEAFF.

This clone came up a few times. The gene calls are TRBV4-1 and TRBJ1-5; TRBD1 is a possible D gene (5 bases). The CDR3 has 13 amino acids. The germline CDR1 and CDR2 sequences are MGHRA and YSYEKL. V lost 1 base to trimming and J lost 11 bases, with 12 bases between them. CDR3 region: CASSQATRGAQHF. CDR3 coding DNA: TGCGCCAGCAGCCAAGCTACTCGGGGGGCCCAGCATTTT.

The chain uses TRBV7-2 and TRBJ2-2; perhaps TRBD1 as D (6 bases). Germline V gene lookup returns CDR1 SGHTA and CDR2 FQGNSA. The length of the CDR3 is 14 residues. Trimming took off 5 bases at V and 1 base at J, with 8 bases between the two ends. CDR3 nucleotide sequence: TGTGCCAGCAGCACCAGGGGGAACACCGGGGAGCTGTTTTTT. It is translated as CASSTRGNTGELFF.

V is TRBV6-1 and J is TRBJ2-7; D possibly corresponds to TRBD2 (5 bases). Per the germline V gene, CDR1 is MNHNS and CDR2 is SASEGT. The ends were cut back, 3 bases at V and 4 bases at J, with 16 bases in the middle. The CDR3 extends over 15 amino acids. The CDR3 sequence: CASSDEGASHYEQYF. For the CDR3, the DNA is TGTGCCAGCAGTGACGAGGGTGCTTCCCATTACGAGCAGTACTTC.

For the CDR3, the DNA is TGTGCCAGCAGCGGAGGACAGGCGAGCTACGAGCAGTACTTC. This sequence encodes CASSGGQASYEQYF. The gene calls are TRBV9 and TRBJ2-7; 7 bases map to TRBD1. J lost 3 bases, V lost 3 bases, and 6 bases had no gene match. The CDR3 runs 14 residues. Germline lookup yields CDR1 SGDLS and CDR2 YYNGEE.

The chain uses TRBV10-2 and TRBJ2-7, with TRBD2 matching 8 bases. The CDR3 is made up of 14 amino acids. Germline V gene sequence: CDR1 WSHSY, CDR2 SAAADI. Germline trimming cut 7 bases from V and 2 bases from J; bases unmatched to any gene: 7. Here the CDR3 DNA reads TGCGCCAGCACCCTTAGCGGGGTTACCTACGAGCAGTACTTC. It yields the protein CASTLSGVTYEQYF.

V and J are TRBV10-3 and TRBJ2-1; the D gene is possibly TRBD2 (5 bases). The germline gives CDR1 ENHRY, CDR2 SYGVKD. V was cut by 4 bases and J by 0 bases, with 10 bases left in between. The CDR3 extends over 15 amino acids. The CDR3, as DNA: TGTGCCATCAGTGTTATCGCGGGCTCCTACAATGAGCAGTTCTTC. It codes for CAISVIAGSYNEQFF.

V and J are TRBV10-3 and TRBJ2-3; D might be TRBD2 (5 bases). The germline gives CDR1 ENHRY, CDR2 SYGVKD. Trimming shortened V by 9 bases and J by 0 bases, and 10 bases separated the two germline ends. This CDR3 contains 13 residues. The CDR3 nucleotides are TGTGCCATAACTAGGACTAGCACAGATACGCAGTATTTT. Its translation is CAITRTSTDTQYF.

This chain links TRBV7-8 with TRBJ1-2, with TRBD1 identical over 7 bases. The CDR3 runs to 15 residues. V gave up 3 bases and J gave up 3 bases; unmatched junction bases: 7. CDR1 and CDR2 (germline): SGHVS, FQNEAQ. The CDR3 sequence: CASSFTGVKDYGYTF. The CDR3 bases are TGTGCCAGCAGCTTCACAGGGGTAAAGGACTATGGCTACACCTTC.

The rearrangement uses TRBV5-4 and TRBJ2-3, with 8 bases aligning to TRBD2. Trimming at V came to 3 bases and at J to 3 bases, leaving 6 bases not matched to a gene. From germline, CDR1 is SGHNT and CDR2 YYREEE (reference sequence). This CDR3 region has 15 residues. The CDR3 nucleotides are TGTGCCAGCAGCTCAGGACTAGCTTCAACAGATACGCAGTATTTT. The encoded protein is CASSSGLASTDTQYF.

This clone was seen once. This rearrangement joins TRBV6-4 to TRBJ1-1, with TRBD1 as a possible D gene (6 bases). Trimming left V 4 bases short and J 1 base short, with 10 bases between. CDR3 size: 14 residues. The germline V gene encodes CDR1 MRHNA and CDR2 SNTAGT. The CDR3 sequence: CASSVGRGNTEAFF. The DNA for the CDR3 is TGTGCCAGCAGTGTAGGCAGGGGGAACACTGAAGCTTTCTTT.

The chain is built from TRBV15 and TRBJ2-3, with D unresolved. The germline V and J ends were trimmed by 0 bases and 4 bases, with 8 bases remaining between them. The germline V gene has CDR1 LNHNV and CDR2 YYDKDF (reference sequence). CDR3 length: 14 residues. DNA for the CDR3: TGTGCCACCAGCAGAGATCCGTTATCAGATACGCAGTATTTT. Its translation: CATSRDPLSDTQYF.

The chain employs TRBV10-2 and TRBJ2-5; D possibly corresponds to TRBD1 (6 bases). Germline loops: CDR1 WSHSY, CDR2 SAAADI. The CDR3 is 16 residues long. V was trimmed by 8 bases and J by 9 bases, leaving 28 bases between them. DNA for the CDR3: TGCGCCAGCGATAACAGACTACGGGACAACCTTTTGGCCCAGTACTTC. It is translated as CASDNRLRDNLLAQYF.

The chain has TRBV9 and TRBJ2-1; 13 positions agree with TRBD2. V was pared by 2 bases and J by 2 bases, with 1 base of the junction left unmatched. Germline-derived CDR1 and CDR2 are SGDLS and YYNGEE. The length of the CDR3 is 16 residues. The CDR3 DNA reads TGTGCCAGCAGCGTGACTAGCGGGGGGACCTACAATGAGCAGTTCTTC. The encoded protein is CASSVTSGGTYNEQFF.

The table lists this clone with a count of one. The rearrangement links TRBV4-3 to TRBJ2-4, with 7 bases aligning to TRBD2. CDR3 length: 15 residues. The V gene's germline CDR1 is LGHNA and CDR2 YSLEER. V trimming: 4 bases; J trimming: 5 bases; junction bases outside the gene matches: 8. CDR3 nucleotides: TGCGCCAGCAGCCTGAGGGAGGGGACTCAAAACATTCAGTACTTC. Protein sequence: CASSLREGTQNIQYF.

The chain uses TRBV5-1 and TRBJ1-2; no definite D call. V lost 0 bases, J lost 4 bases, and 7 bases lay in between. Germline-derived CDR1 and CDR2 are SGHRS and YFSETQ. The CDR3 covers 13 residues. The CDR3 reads CASSLAEGYGYTF. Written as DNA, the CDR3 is TGCGCCAGCAGCTTGGCCGAGGGCTATGGCTACACCTTC.

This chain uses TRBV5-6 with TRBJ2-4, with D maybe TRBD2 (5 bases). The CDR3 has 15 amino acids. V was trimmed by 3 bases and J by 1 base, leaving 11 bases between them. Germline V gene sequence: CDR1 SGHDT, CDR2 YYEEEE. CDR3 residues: CASSWEREAKNIQYF. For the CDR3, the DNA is TGTGCCAGCAGCTGGGAAAGGGAGGCCAAAAACATTCAGTACTTC.

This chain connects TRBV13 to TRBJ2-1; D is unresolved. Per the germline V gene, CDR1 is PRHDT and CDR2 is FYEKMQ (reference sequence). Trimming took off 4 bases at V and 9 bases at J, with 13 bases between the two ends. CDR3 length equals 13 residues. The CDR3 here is CASSSIRSFEQFF. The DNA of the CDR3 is TGTGCCAGCAGCTCAATTAGGAGTTTTGAGCAGTTCTTC.

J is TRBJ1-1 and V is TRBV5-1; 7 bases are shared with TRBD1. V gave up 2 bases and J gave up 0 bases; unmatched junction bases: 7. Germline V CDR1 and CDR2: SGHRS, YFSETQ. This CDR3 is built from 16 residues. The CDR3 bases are TGCGCCAGCAGCTTAGGTGTACAGGGGTTGAACACTGAAGCTTTCTTT. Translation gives CASSLGVQGLNTEAFF.